The 17 T cell receptor beta chains below were found in one sample sequenced in a study of OX40 agonist ivuxolimab in advanced cancers. Data came from immunoSEQ multiplex PCR; TCRdb stores just in-frame clones and leaves some out. Of about 73,000 clones listed, 70% to 90% are singletons. Specimen: CD4+ or CD8+ T cells sorted from blood, collected in a trial of the OX40 agonist ivuxolimab. Receptors originate from an adult with an advanced solid tumor such as melanoma, head and neck, liver or kidney cancer.

As DNA, the CDR3 is TGTGCCAGCAAAAGACAGGGGCTAGGGTACGAGCAGTACTTC. Translated, it gives CASKRQGLGYEQYF. The chain joins TRBV7-9 to TRBJ2-7; the match to TRBD1 covers 8 bases. The length of the CDR3 is 14 residues. CDR1 is SEHNR, CDR2 FQNEAQ, per germline (reference sequence). The J segment lost 4 bases and the V segment lost 7 bases, leaving 9 bases of the junction unmatched. Based on the CDR3 plus reference TRBV7-9 and TRBJ2-7, the full variable domain is DTGVSQNPRHKITKRGQNVTFRCDPISEHNRLYWYRQTLGQGPEFLTYFQNEAQLEKSRLLSDRFSAERPKGSFSTLEIQRTEQGDSAMYLCASKRQGLGYEQYFGPGTRLTVT.

The chain recombines TRBV27 with TRBJ2-7, with 7 bases identical to TRBD1. CDR1 and CDR2 from the germline V gene are MNHEY and SMNVEV (reference sequence). V shed 8 bases, J shed 5 bases, and the junction held 12 bases outside the gene matches. The CDR3 is made up of 14 amino acids. The CDR3 region has the DNA TGTGCCAGCCGGATCCTCCAGGGGGTAAACGAGCAGTACTTC. It is translated as CASRILQGVNEQYF.

The V and J genes are TRBV29-1 and TRBJ2-1; TRBD2 agrees at 9 bases. The CDR3 has 15 amino acids. CDR1 is SQVTM, CDR2 ANQGSEA, per germline. V trimming: 1 base; J trimming: 4 bases; junction bases outside the gene matches: 5. CDR3 protein: CSVEGLAAPYNEQFF. CDR3 nucleotides: TGCAGCGTTGAAGGACTAGCGGCACCTTACAATGAGCAGTTCTTC.

About this clone itself: Other DNA sequences within the sample encode an identical CDR3. The chain has TRBV4-1 and TRBJ2-7; unclear D gene. V gave up 0 bases and J gave up 4 bases, with 7 bases separating them. Germline loops: CDR1 MGHRA, CDR2 YSYEKL. This CDR3 has 13 amino acids. This chain's CDR3 is CASSQDLGYEQYF. DNA for the CDR3: TGCGCCAGCAGCCAAGATTTAGGTTACGAGCAGTACTTC.

The count of this clone is one. V gene TRBV11-2 combines with J gene TRBJ1-1, with 9 positions matching TRBD1. The length of the CDR3 is 14 residues. V gave up 8 bases and J gave up 5 bases; unmatched junction bases: 9. CDR1 is SGHAT and CDR2 is FQNNGV in the germline V gene. CDR3 bases: TGTGCCAGCTTAAAACAGGGGGCGAGGACTGAAGCTTTCTTT. Its protein is CASLKQGARTEAFF.

The chain uses TRBV27 and TRBJ2-5; D is undetermined. CDR3 size: 13 residues. Germline CDR1 reads MNHEY; CDR2 reads SMNVEV (reference sequence). The V end was cut by 2 bases, the J end by 4 bases, with 8 bases between. The CDR3 nucleotides are TGTGCCAGCAGTTTAACGGCTTCAGAGACCCAGTACTTC. It translates to CASSLTASETQYF.

The chain employs TRBV5-4 and TRBJ2-3; D not resolved. V lost 2 bases, J lost 4 bases, and 5 bases lay in between. The length of the CDR3 is 12 residues. Per germline, CDR1 SGHNT and CDR2 YYREEE (reference sequence). The CDR3 reads CASSFWSDTQYF. The CDR3 DNA reads as TGTGCCAGCAGCTTTTGGTCAGATACGCAGTATTTT.

This chain joins TRBV10-3 and TRBJ2-1; 7 bases match TRBD2. Unmatched junction bases numbered 6, after V lost 2 bases and J lost 2 bases. The CDR3 is 16 residues long. Germline V gene sequence: CDR1 ENHRY, CDR2 SYGVKD. In nucleotides, the CDR3 is TGTGCCATCAGTGAGCCTCAGGGAGGGCCCTACAATGAGCAGTTCTTC. This sequence encodes CAISEPQGGPYNEQFF.

The chain recombines TRBV9 with TRBJ2-7; 11 positions match TRBD1. The germline V gene encodes CDR1 SGDLS and CDR2 YYNGEE. The length of the CDR3 is 15 residues. V trimming: 2 bases; J trimming: 3 bases; junction bases outside the gene matches: 4. The CDR3 DNA sequence: TGTGCCAGCAGCGTCCAGGACAGGGGGCTCTACGAGCAGTACTTC. This gives the protein CASSVQDRGLYEQYF.

The chain couples TRBV2 to TRBJ2-7; TRBD2 agrees at 9 bases. CDR3 size: 13 residues. Germline values: CDR1 SNHLY, CDR2 FYNNEI. Trimming cost V 2 bases and J 6 bases; bases outside gene matches: 2. CDR3 DNA: TGTGCCAGCAGTGAACCTAGCGGGGTCGAGCAGTACTTC. Amino acids: CASSEPSGVEQYF. The entire variable domain, with the rest obtained from reference TRBV2 and TRBJ2-7, is as follows: EPEVTQTPSHQVTQMGQEVILRCVPISNHLYFYWYRQILGQKVEFLVSFYNNEISEKSEIFDDQFSVERPDGSNFTLKIRSTKLEDSAMYFCASSEPSGVEQYFGPGTRLTVT.

In nucleotides, the CDR3 is TGTGCCAGCAGCTCGACGCGGACAGGTGGGGAGGACACCGGGGAGCTGTTTTTT. This codes for CASSSTRTGGEDTGELFF. This sequence joins TRBV13 and TRBJ2-2; D is possibly TRBD1 (7 bases). V was shortened by 4 bases and J by 3 bases, with 21 bases between the two germline ends. Germline-derived CDR1 and CDR2 are PRHDT and FYEKMQ (reference sequence). This CDR3 comprises 18 residues.

This clone was seen only a few times. This chain connects TRBV10-3 to TRBJ1-2; possible D gene TRBD1, 5 bases. Trimming took off 6 bases at V and 3 bases at J, with 26 bases between the two ends. The CDR3 is 18 amino acids. Germline lookup yields CDR1 ENHRY and CDR2 SYGVKD. CDR3 sequence: CAIRTMVETDNIDYGYTF. Here the CDR3 DNA reads TGTGCCATCAGAACAATGGTGGAGACAGATAATATAGACTATGGCTACACCTTC.

The V and J genes are TRBV7-8 and TRBJ1-5; 9 bases line up with TRBD1. Trimming at V came to 5 bases and at J to 6 bases, leaving 5 bases not matched to a gene. This CDR3 has 14 residues. The germline V gene encodes CDR1 SGHVS and CDR2 FQNEAQ. The CDR3 region has the DNA TGTGCCAGCAGCCGAACAGGGGGCCCTCAGCCCCAGCATTTT. This codes for CASSRTGGPQPQHF.

This chain connects TRBV19 to TRBJ1-1, with 9 nucleotides matching TRBD1. There are 15 residues in the CDR3. Germline lookup yields CDR1 LNHDA and CDR2 SQIVND (reference sequence). The V gene end was trimmed by 6 bases and the J gene end by 3 bases; junction bases not matched to a gene: 8. The CDR3 sequence: CASRTVDRGDTEAFF. The DNA for the CDR3 is TGTGCCAGTAGGACGGTCGACAGGGGGGACACTGAAGCTTTCTTT.

The V call is TRBV28, the J call TRBJ2-7; 7 bases match TRBD2. Germline V gene sequence: CDR1 MDHEN, CDR2 SYDVKM. V lost 6 bases, J lost 1 base, and 6 bases stayed unmatched. CDR3 size: 14 residues. The CDR3 coding sequence is TGTGCCAGCAGGGGGGGGACCGAGTCCTACGAGCAGTACTTC. Its protein product is CASRGGTESYEQYF.

This chain links TRBV19 with TRBJ1-1, with D hard to call. V dropped 1 base and J dropped 4 bases, with 7 bases sitting between them. Germline assignment: CDR1 LNHDA and CDR2 SQIVND (reference sequence). This CDR3 region has 13 residues. This chain's CDR3 is CASSIGGATEAFF. The CDR3 DNA sequence: TGTGCCAGTAGTATAGGCGGAGCCACTGAAGCTTTCTTT.

This chain links TRBV28 with TRBJ1-5, with 8 nucleotides matching TRBD1. CDR3 length: 15 amino acids. Germline CDR1 and CDR2: MDHEN and SYDVKM. Germline trimming cut 7 bases from V and 6 bases from J; bases unmatched to any gene: 11. The CDR3 region has the DNA TGTGCCAGCAACCTCGGACAGGGCGGGTTTCAGCCCCAGCATTTT. Translated: CASNLGQGGFQPQHF. Combining the CDR3 with reference TRBV28 and TRBJ1-5 gives the whole variable domain DVKVTQSSRYLVKRTGEKVFLECVQDMDHENMFWYRQDPGLGLRLIYFSYDVKMKEKGDIPEGYSVSREKKERFSLILESASTNQTSMYLCASNLGQGGFQPQHFGDGTRLSIL.